The 25 T cell receptor beta chains below all came from one sample that was sequenced in a study of cytomegalovirus exposure and HLA in healthy donors. PCR used 60 Vbeta primers and 13 Jbeta primers. Only in-frame clones appear in the TCRdb table, and some are missing; sequencing was by immunoSEQ multiplex PCR. This repertoire shows about 110,000 clones, under 90% found once; its top ten account for roughly 2.5%. Sequencing was performed on PBMCs. These receptors originate from a woman under 30 in good health and CMV-seronegative.

V usage is TRBV19 and J usage is TRBJ2-5; D unresolved. Germline CDR1 and CDR2: LNHDA and SQIVND (reference sequence). Trimming took off 1 base at V and 5 bases at J, with 11 bases between the two ends. This CDR3 is built from 14 residues. The CDR3 protein is CASSIVAGQETQYF. The CDR3 nucleotides read TGTGCCAGTAGTATAGTCGCAGGTCAGGAGACCCAGTACTTC.

This chain uses TRBV4-2 with TRBJ2-2, with 10 bases aligning to TRBD2. The length of the CDR3 is 16 residues. Trimming took 4 bases from V and 3 from J; bases not matched to a gene: 5. Per the germline V gene, CDR1 is LGHNA and CDR2 is YNFKEQ. The CDR3 sequence is CASSRLAGGDTGELFF. The DNA of the CDR3 is TGTGCCAGCAGCCGCTTAGCGGGGGGTGACACCGGGGAGCTGTTTTTT.

The chain is built from TRBV13 and TRBJ1-3; 9 bases line up with TRBD1. With 4 bases clipped from V and 3 bases from J, the junction kept 13 bases outside the gene matches. CDR3 length: 18 residues. Germline CDR1 reads PRHDT; CDR2 reads FYEKMQ (reference sequence). CDR3 nucleotide sequence: TGTGCCAGCAGCTATGGGCCGAACAGGGGGCCTGGTGGAAACACCATATATTTT. Translation: CASSYGPNRGPGGNTIYF.

This chain links TRBV6-6 with TRBJ2-1; perhaps TRBD1 as D (6 bases). V was clipped by 2 bases and J by 5 bases, with 7 bases between them. This CDR3 region has 13 residues. Per germline, CDR1 MNHNY and CDR2 SVGAGI (reference sequence). The CDR3 is CASSYRDNNEQFF. In nucleotides, the CDR3 is TGTGCCAGCAGTTACCGGGACAACAATGAGCAGTTCTTC.

The CDR3 DNA follows: TGTGCCAGTAAAAGGGGATACAATGAGCAGTTCTTC. It is translated as CASKRGYNEQFF. J is TRBJ2-1 and V is TRBV6-5; a possible D gene is TRBD1 (5 bases). The length of the CDR3 is 12 residues. Trimming pared 9 bases from V and 4 bases from J, leaving 10 bases between. The V gene's germline CDR1 is MNHEY and CDR2 SVGAGI.

This chain joins TRBV19 and TRBJ2-5; 7 nucleotides agree with TRBD1. CDR3 length: 14 residues. With 6 bases clipped from V and 5 bases from J, the junction kept 9 bases outside the gene matches. Per the germline V gene, CDR1 is LNHDA and CDR2 is SQIVND (reference sequence). CDR3 bases: TGTGCCAGTAGGCGGACAGGCCTGGGGGAGACCCAGTACTTC. Protein sequence: CASRRTGLGETQYF.

The CDR3 coding sequence is TGCGCCAGCAGCGGGGCTGCAGGACGTCACTATGGCTACACCTTC. Encoded protein: CASSGAAGRHYGYTF. The J gene is TRBJ1-2, the V gene TRBV5-1; a weak D match, TRBD1 (5 bases). V dropped 4 bases and J dropped 3 bases, with 16 bases sitting between them. CDR3 size: 15 residues. Germline V CDR1 and CDR2: SGHRS, YFSETQ.

V is TRBV28 and J is TRBJ2-5; D is possibly TRBD1 (5 bases). The length of the CDR3 is 15 residues. CDR1 MDHEN and CDR2 SYDVKM come from the germline V gene. Trimming left V 5 bases short and J 9 bases short, with 22 bases between. CDR3 sequence (DNA): TGTGCCAGCAGTCCGCTGACAGACGAGTTTTTGTCCCAGTACTTC. It encodes CASSPLTDEFLSQYF.

The rearrangement uses TRBV25-1 and TRBJ2-5, with 9 bases lining up with TRBD1. Germline trimming cut 5 bases from V and 2 bases from J; bases unmatched to any gene: 9. The CDR3 is made up of 16 amino acids. Germline V gene lookup returns CDR1 MGHDK and CDR2 SYGVNS. This CDR3 reads CASSSIPGQGQETQYF. DNA for the CDR3: TGTGCCAGCAGTTCAATCCCGGGACAGGGTCAAGAGACCCAGTACTTC.

This clone was picked up a small number of times. The chain recombines TRBV13 with TRBJ1-2; a possible D gene is TRBD1 (5 bases). Trimming left V 3 bases short and J 2 bases short, with 10 bases between. The CDR3 is 14 amino acids. Per the germline V gene, CDR1 is PRHDT and CDR2 is FYEKMQ (reference sequence). The CDR3 here is CASSFRGVNYGYTF. The CDR3 nucleotides read TGTGCCAGCAGCTTTCGGGGGGTCAACTATGGCTACACCTTC.

The CDR3 nucleotides are TGCGCCAGCAGCCAAACCCCAGGGGTAGGAAACACCATATATTTT. Encoded protein: CASSQTPGVGNTIYF. V and J are TRBV4-1 and TRBJ1-3; tentative D call: TRBD1 (6 bases). Per germline, CDR1 MGHRA and CDR2 YSYEKL. This CDR3 is 15 amino acids long. The V gene lost 2 bases and the J gene lost 4 bases, with 12 bases spanning the gap.

This clone was seen a handful of times. This chain joins TRBV28 and TRBJ1-2; no clear D gene. V was shortened by 2 bases and J by 7 bases, with 14 bases between the two germline ends. Looked up from germline, CDR1 is MDHEN and CDR2 is SYDVKM. The CDR3 sequence is 14 residues long. The CDR3 nucleotides are TGTGCCAGCAGTTTAGCGGTCTGGCGCGGTGGCTACACCTTC. Protein product: CASSLAVWRGGYTF.

On this clone itself: Relative to the germline gene, one junction end is altered; a read error may explain this. This rearrangement joins TRBV5-1 to TRBJ1-1; no clear D gene. This CDR3 spans 15 amino acids. CDR1 is SGHRS and CDR2 is YFSETQ in the germline V gene. CDR3 amino acids: CASTLENSRKNEAFF. The CDR3 DNA follows: TGCGCCAGCACCTTGGAGAACAGTCGTAAAAATGAAGCTTTCTTT.

This chain joins TRBV7-8 and TRBJ2-7, with TRBD2 matching 7 bases. The V gene end was trimmed by 3 bases and the J gene end by 9 bases; junction bases not matched to a gene: 11. The CDR3 length is 14 residues. Germline-derived CDR1 and CDR2 are SGHVS and FQNEAQ. DNA of the CDR3: TGTGCCAGCAGCTTGGCGGGACTACCCTTTGGGCAGTACGTC. Protein sequence: CASSLAGLPFGQYV.

This clone was seen only a few times. The V call is TRBV6-4, the J call TRBJ1-4, with 9 bases matching TRBD1. The V and J ends lost 3 bases and 7 bases, in that order; junction bases with no gene match: 6. This CDR3 region has 15 residues. In germline, CDR1 is MRHNA, CDR2 SNTAGT. The CDR3 sequence is CASSETGGSGEKLFF. For the CDR3, the DNA is TGTGCCAGCAGTGAAACAGGGGGCAGCGGTGAAAAACTGTTTTTT.

V usage is TRBV25-1 and J usage is TRBJ1-2; no clear D gene. This CDR3 region has 13 residues. V was trimmed by 1 base and J by 4 bases, leaving 7 bases between them. Per germline, CDR1 MGHDK and CDR2 SYGVNS. The CDR3 DNA is TGTGCCAGCAGTGAATTTAACGGCTATGGCTACACCTTC. It is translated as CASSEFNGYGYTF.

This chain uses TRBV28 with TRBJ1-5; 10 nucleotides match TRBD1. The trim removed 8 bases at V and 6 bases at J, leaving 13 bases unmatched. The CDR3 totals 16 residues. Germline V gives CDR1 MDHEN, CDR2 SYDVKM. The CDR3 loop is CASRTGDRGIPQPQHF. The CDR3 coding sequence is TGTGCCAGCCGGACCGGGGACAGGGGAATCCCTCAGCCCCAGCATTTT.

The J gene is TRBJ1-6, the V gene TRBV25-1; no clear D gene. CDR1 and CDR2 (germline): MGHDK, SYGVNS. Trimming shortened V by 4 bases and J by 6 bases, and 7 bases separated the two germline ends. This CDR3 comprises 13 residues. The CDR3 here is CASSVGGNSPLHF. The CDR3 region has the DNA TGTGCCAGCAGTGTGGGAGGTAATTCACCCCTCCACTTT.

This clone was seen only once. The J gene is TRBJ2-7, the V gene TRBV7-9; the match to TRBD2 covers 8 bases. Germline CDR1 reads SEHNR; CDR2 reads FQNEAQ (reference sequence). Trimming took 8 bases from V and 2 from J; bases not matched to a gene: 5. The CDR3 extends over 13 amino acids. The CDR3 nucleotides are TGTGCCAGCCGGGGGGGGCATCCCTACGAGCAGTACTTC. Encoded protein: CASRGGHPYEQYF. Drawing the rest from reference TRBV7-9 and TRBJ2-7, the complete variable domain is DTGVSQNPRHKITKRGQNVTFRCDPISEHNRLYWYRQTLGQGPEFLTYFQNEAQLEKSRLLSDRFSAERPKGSFSTLEIQRTEQGDSAMYLCASRGGHPYEQYFGPGTRLTVT.

The chain uses TRBV29-1 and TRBJ2-1, with TRBD2 matching over 13 bases. This CDR3 comprises 14 residues. The germline V gene has CDR1 SQVTM and CDR2 ANQGSEA. With V trimmed by 5 bases and J by 10 bases, 8 bases remained unmatched. The CDR3 loop reads CSVSLAGGGGEQFF. CDR3 nucleotides: TGCAGCGTTTCACTAGCGGGAGGGGGCGGAGAGCAGTTCTTC.

As to this clone: Sequence at one end of the junction differs from germline and may be a read error. V and J are TRBV5-6 and TRBJ1-2, with D unclear. CDR1 and CDR2 from the germline V gene are SGHDT and YYEEEE. The CDR3 loop spans 14 amino acids. CDR3 bases: TGTGCCAACAGCTCACCAACAGTAGACTATGGCTACACCTTC. Protein product: CANSSPTVDYGYTF.

The V and J genes are TRBV5-6 and TRBJ1-2, with D perhaps TRBD1 (6 bases). From germline, CDR1 is SGHDT and CDR2 YYEEEE. The CDR3 is 13 amino acids. The V gene lost 0 bases and the J gene lost 7 bases, with 10 bases spanning the gap. The CDR3 nucleotides read TGTGCCAGCAGCTTGGAGGGGGTCGCTGGCTACACCTTC. It specifies CASSLEGVAGYTF.

In its sample, this clone was seen a few times. The V and J genes are TRBV6-5 and TRBJ1-1; 9 bases align to TRBD1. CDR1 and CDR2 (germline): MNHEY, SVGAGI. The CDR3 length is 15 residues. Losses at the gene ends were 5 bases for V and 2 bases for J; bases not matched to a gene: 6. CDR3 sequence reads: CASSGRDRANTEAFF. DNA of the CDR3: TGTGCCAGCAGTGGCCGGGACAGGGCTAACACTGAAGCTTTCTTT.

This clone was recorded a few times. The chain links TRBV19 to TRBJ2-1; TRBD1 might be the D (6 bases). The CDR3 extends over 15 amino acids. Trimming stripped 5 bases from V and 1 base from J, with 12 bases between. Germline CDR1 and CDR2: LNHDA and SQIVND (reference sequence). In DNA, the CDR3 is TGTGCCAGTAGTCAAGACAGGACTTCCTACAATGAGCAGTTCTTC. It codes for CASSQDRTSYNEQFF.

The rearrangement joins TRBV27 to TRBJ2-7; tentative D call: TRBD2 (5 bases). The V end was cut by 5 bases, the J end by 2 bases, with 10 bases between. Per germline, CDR1 MNHEY and CDR2 SMNVEV (reference sequence). The CDR3 sequence is 13 residues long. CDR3 sequence reads: CASSPRGPYEQYF. The CDR3 DNA reads TGTGCCAGCAGTCCCCGCGGGCCCTACGAGCAGTACTTC.